This T cell receptor beta chain was profiled in a study of T cells in Graves' hyperthyroidism and ophthalmopathy. The length of the CDR3 is 14 residues. V lost 5 bases and J 0 bases, leaving 8 bases between the germline ends. TCR beta CDR3 regions were amplified from RNA. Researchers ran a first-round RT-PCR on the TCR CDR3 using the HTBI primer set. TCRdb redid the calling of the multiplex PCR reads with MiXCR, one entry per CDR3 protein. Here the sample spans about 400,000 distinct CDR3 sequences, approximately 14% being singletons. This clonotype was counted ten times or more. The source of this sequence is a woman aged 18-29 years with Graves' hyperthyroidism that later progressed to Graves' ophthalmopathy. The chain joins TRBV12-3 or TRBV12-4 to TRBJ1-5, with D perhaps matching TRBD1 (5 bases). Sequencing was done on a sample of blood. The DNA of the CDR3 is TGTGCCAGCAGTCCCAGGGTTAGCAATCAGCCCCAGCATTTT. Translating gives CASSPRVSNQPQHF.